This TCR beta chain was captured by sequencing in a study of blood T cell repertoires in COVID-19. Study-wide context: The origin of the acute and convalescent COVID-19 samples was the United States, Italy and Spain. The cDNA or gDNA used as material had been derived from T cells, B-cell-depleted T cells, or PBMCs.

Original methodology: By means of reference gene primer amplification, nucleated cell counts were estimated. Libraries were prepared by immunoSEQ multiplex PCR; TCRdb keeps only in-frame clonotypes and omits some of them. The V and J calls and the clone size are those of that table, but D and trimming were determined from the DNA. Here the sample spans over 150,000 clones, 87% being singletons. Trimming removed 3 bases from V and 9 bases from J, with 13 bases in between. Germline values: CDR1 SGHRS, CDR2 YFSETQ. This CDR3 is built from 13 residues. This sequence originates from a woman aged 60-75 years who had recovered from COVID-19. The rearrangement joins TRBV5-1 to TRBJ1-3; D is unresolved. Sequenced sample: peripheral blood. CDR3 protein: CASSSDAEGTIYF. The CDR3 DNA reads TGCGCCAGCAGCTCTGACGCCGAGGGCACCATATATTTT. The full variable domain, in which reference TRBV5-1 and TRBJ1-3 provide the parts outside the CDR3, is KAGVTQTPRYLIKTRGQQVTLSCSPISGHRSVSWYQQTPGQGLQFLFEYFSETQRNKGNFPGRFSGRQFSNSRSEMNVSTLELGDSALYLCASSSDAEGTIYFGEGSWLTVV.